The clone carrying this T cell receptor (beta chain) was found a few times. What it binds is unknown. An Oncomine TCR Beta short-read assay was used to sequence the DNA from cultured CD4+ T cells. Using its own MiXCR run on the PCR reads, TCRdb lists one record per CDR3 protein. This sample yields 7,600 or so distinct CDR3 sequences, of which about a fifth are seen a single time; around 10% belongs to the top ten. This sample was included in a study of vaccination and CD4 T cells after COVID-19. For the study at large: In the control cultures, a CEFX pool, an HIV-1 Nef pool, or no peptide was supplied.

CDR3 length: 11 amino acids. Germline assignment: CDR1 ENHRY and CDR2 SYGVKD. Trimming took 7 bases from V and 5 from J, leaving 9 bases between them. Treatment meaning: approximately 11-day PBMC culture with coronavirus spike peptide pools or control peptides (ViraFEST assay). This TCR derives from a human donor who had recovered from COVID-19. The sample was CD4+ T cells from blood, cultured in vitro, taken after SARS-CoV-2 vaccination. The chain carries TRBV10-3 and TRBJ2-7, with D possibly being TRBD2 (6 bases). CDR3 region: CAIKLANEQYF. The CDR3, as DNA: TGTGCCATCAAACTAGCAAACGAGCAGTACTTC.